This T cell receptor beta chain was sequenced in a study of identical twins. Everyone who gave samples was a healthy Caucasian. The cDNA had a unique molecular identifier and a template-switch universal primer site. TCRdb redid the calling of the 5' RACE reads with MiXCR, one entry per CDR3 protein. The data show 400,000 to 600,000 distinct CDR3 sequences, approximately 20% seen once. The CDR3 runs 16 residues. The ends were cut back, 6 bases at V and 9 bases at J, with 21 bases in the middle. The germline V gene encodes CDR1 MNHNS and CDR2 SASEGT. General study points: Fewer insertions marked abundant cord blood beta clonotypes; young adult naive trended weakly, memory not at all. Researchers reported weaker excess twin sharing in beta out-of-frame sequences.

This clonotype was counted only a few times. The antigen is not known. The data were also submitted as part of a second study, on yellow fever vaccine responses in identical twins.

The chain links TRBV6-1 to TRBJ1-6; D possibly corresponds to TRBD1 (5 bases). The specimen sequenced was CD4+ T cells sorted from blood. The clonotype comes from a woman aged 18-30 years in good health. The CDR3 nucleotides read TGTGCCAGCAGCGGTGGGACCGACCCCCGAACTTCACCCCTCCACTTT. Protein: CASSGGTDPRTSPLHF.